Below are 29 T cell receptor beta chains sequenced from a single sample in a study of post-analysis software for immune sequencing data. Study results and limitations: A few TRBV segments occurring more often in patients than controls included TRBV5-6, TRBV5-1 and TRBV20-1.

Their antigens are not known. The library was made from cDNA and included unique molecular identifiers. TCRdb re-called the PCR reads with MiXCR, one entry per CDR3 protein. The sample has fewer than 700,000 distinct CDR3 sequences, around 44% seen once. Sequenced input: blood. The origin of the receptors is a girl aged 5-17 years with multiple sclerosis.

The table lists this clonotype with a count of one. The chain carries TRBV7-2 and TRBJ1-1, with D tentatively TRBD1 (6 bases). The CDR3 contains 14 residues. The V gene's germline CDR1 is SGHTA and CDR2 FQGNSA. Trimming removed 3 bases at V and 6 bases at J, with 14 bases between. The CDR3, as DNA: TGTGCCAGCAGCTTGTTACGGACAGCCTCTGAAGCTTTCTTT. This encodes CASSLLRTASEAFF. Full variable domain (remainder filled in from reference TRBV7-2 and TRBJ1-1): GAGVSQSPSNKVTEKGKDVELRCDPISGHTALYWYRQSLGQGLEFLIYFQGNSAPDKSGLPSDRFSAERTGGSVSTLTIQRTQQEDSAVYLCASSLLRTASEAFFGQGTRLTVV.

The chain couples TRBV12-3 or TRBV12-4 to TRBJ1-2; D is perhaps TRBD1 (6 bases). Trimming took 6 bases from V and 8 from J, leaving 16 bases between them. This CDR3 comprises 13 residues. CDR3 protein: CASSPTGSGGYTF. CDR3 bases: TGTGCCAGCAGCCCTACAGGGAGCGGCGGCTACACCTTC.

The chain has TRBV9 and TRBJ2-5; perhaps TRBD1 as D (5 bases). The CDR3 spans 13 residues. Germline CDR1 is SGDLS and CDR2 is YYNGEE. V was pared by 8 bases and J by 1 base, with 12 bases between. DNA of the CDR3: TGTGCCAGGGGGCCAGGGATCCAAGAGACCCAGTACTTC. Its protein is CARGPGIQETQYF.

Comment on this clonotype: One end of the junction varies from germline; a read error may be responsible. This rearrangement joins TRBV12-3 or TRBV12-4 to TRBJ2-5, with D maybe TRBD2 (5 bases). The CDR3 extends over 13 amino acids. The CDR3 bases are TGTGCCAGCAGTATAGCGTTCCAAGAGACCCAGTACTTC. This encodes CASSIAFQETQYF.

The chain recombines TRBV7-2 with TRBJ2-7, with 8 bases fitting TRBD2. CDR3 length: 13 residues. V lost 5 bases to trimming and J lost 4 bases; unmatched junction nucleotides: 4. CDR1 is SGHTA, CDR2 FQGNSA, per germline. The CDR3 here is CASSLVAGYEQYF. As DNA, the CDR3 is TGTGCCAGCAGCCTGGTAGCGGGATACGAGCAGTACTTC.

The chain uses TRBV12-3 or TRBV12-4 and TRBJ2-3, with D possibly TRBD2 on 5 matching bases. Trimming pared 1 base from V and 2 bases from J, leaving 10 bases between. The CDR3 has 15 residues. CDR3 DNA: TGTGCCAGCAGTTTAGAGGCGAGGGCCACAGATACGCAGTATTTT. Its translation is CASSLEARATDTQYF.

The gene calls are TRBV7-2 and TRBJ2-7, with 9 positions matching TRBD1. Germline V gene sequence: CDR1 SGHTA, CDR2 FQGNSA. The trim removed 4 bases at V and 4 bases at J, leaving 8 bases unmatched. The CDR3 runs 15 residues. The CDR3 nucleotides read TGTGCCAGCAGCTCTTGGGACAGGGTTGAGTACGAGCAGTACTTC. It is translated as CASSSWDRVEYEQYF.

This clonotype has at least ten counts. This chain's CDR3 is CASSLVAGGSNEQFF. The CDR3, as DNA: TGCGCCAGCAGCTTGGTAGCGGGAGGATCCAATGAGCAGTTCTTC. V gene TRBV5-1 combines with J gene TRBJ2-1, with TRBD2 identical over 10 bases. This CDR3 spans 15 amino acids. Trimming at V came to 0 bases and at J to 6 bases, leaving 3 bases not matched to a gene. Per the germline V gene, CDR1 is SGHRS and CDR2 is YFSETQ.

This clonotype has just a few counts. The J gene is TRBJ2-3, the V gene TRBV6-1; 10 nucleotides align to TRBD2. This CDR3 has 17 residues. Germline assignment: CDR1 MNHNS and CDR2 SASEGT. V shed 6 bases and J 0 bases; nucleotides not matched to a gene: 9. CDR3 bases: TGTGCCAGCAGCCAGCGGGAGGGCCCTATGAGCACAGATACGCAGTATTTT. Protein: CASSQREGPMSTDTQYF.

The chain has TRBV7-9 and TRBJ2-7; 8 bases line up with TRBD1. Germline V gives CDR1 SEHNR, CDR2 FQNEAQ (reference sequence). The CDR3 runs to 16 residues. Germline trimming cut 4 bases from V and 4 bases from J; bases unmatched to any gene: 12. The CDR3 nucleotides read TGTGCCAGCAGCTACACCGGGACAGGACTAATATACGAGCAGTACTTC. Protein: CASSYTGTGLIYEQYF.

The chain recombines TRBV3-1 with TRBJ1-5; TRBD1 matches 8 bases. The CDR3 totals 16 residues. Losses at the gene ends were 5 bases for V and 0 bases for J; bases not matched to a gene: 6. Germline V gene lookup returns CDR1 LGHDT and CDR2 YNNKEL (reference sequence). The CDR3 DNA reads as TGTGCCAGCAGCAAAGGGACAGGCCTTAGCAATCAGCCCCAGCATTTT. As protein: CASSKGTGLSNQPQHF.

This clonotype was counted only a few times. This rearrangement joins TRBV20-1 to TRBJ1-4; unclear D gene. Germline CDR1 is DFQATT and CDR2 is SNEGSKA (reference sequence). V lost 5 bases to trimming and J lost 0 bases, with 10 bases between them. The CDR3 is 14 residues long. The CDR3 nucleotides read TGCAGTGCTCCTTCCTCCGCAACTAATGAAAAACTGTTTTTT. This encodes CSAPSSATNEKLFF.

This clonotype was seen only a few times. The chain employs TRBV3-1 and TRBJ2-3; D is uncertain. V lost 4 bases and J lost 4, with 6 bases in between. This CDR3 is built from 12 residues. CDR1 and CDR2 from the germline V gene are LGHDT and YNNKEL (reference sequence). The CDR3 nucleotides read TGTGCCAGCAGCCGAATGGCAGATACGCAGTATTTT. This encodes CASSRMADTQYF.

The chain uses TRBV10-2 and TRBJ2-4; D not resolved. Trimming took off 1 base at V and 1 base at J, with 8 bases between the two ends. Per the germline V gene, CDR1 is WSHSY and CDR2 is SAAADI. This CDR3 is 15 amino acids long. The CDR3, as DNA: TGCGCCAGCAGTGAGTTGGGTATGGCCAAAAACATTCAGTACTTC. Residues: CASSELGMAKNIQYF.

V gene TRBV12-3 or TRBV12-4 combines with J gene TRBJ2-4; no firm D call. This CDR3 contains 13 residues. V lost 11 bases to trimming and J lost 13 bases, with 24 bases between them. CDR3 protein: CAGKHGRVREQYF. The CDR3 bases are TGTGCCGGCAAACACGGAAGGGTGAGAGAGCAGTACTTC.

The J gene is TRBJ2-7, the V gene TRBV28; 9 bases fit TRBD1. CDR3 length: 15 residues. Germline values: CDR1 MDHEN, CDR2 SYDVKM. Trimming took 4 bases from V and 7 from J; bases not matched to a gene: 11. CDR3 sequence: CASSSTGTGLREQYF. In nucleotides, the CDR3 is TGTGCCAGCAGTTCGACGGGGACAGGGCTGAGGGAGCAGTACTTC.

The V gene is TRBV4-1, the J gene TRBJ2-1; 9 bases map to TRBD1. Germline CDR1 and CDR2: MGHRA and YSYEKL. The length of the CDR3 is 15 residues. V shed 4 bases, J shed 5 bases, and the junction held 6 bases outside the gene matches. CDR3 residues: CASSPGQGSHNEQFF. The CDR3 DNA reads as TGCGCCAGCAGCCCCGGACAGGGGAGTCACAATGAGCAGTTCTTC.

This clonotype was observed many times. DNA for the CDR3: TGTGCCAGCAGCCCTCCCCCAGGGGTGACCTACGAGCAGTACTTC. Protein: CASSPPPGVTYEQYF. The chain is built from TRBV7-8 and TRBJ2-7, with a weak D call TRBD1 (6 bases). CDR1 and CDR2 from the germline V gene are SGHVS and FQNEAQ. This CDR3 has 15 amino acids. The germline V and J ends were trimmed by 5 bases and 2 bases, with 16 bases remaining between them.

Regarding this clonotype: The CDR3 carries no conserved terminal phenylalanine or tryptophan, so it likely arises from a read error. The genes are TRBV20-1 and TRBJ2-5; D might be TRBD1 (5 bases). The CDR3 covers 14 residues. Per the germline V gene, CDR1 is DFQATT and CDR2 is SNEGSKA (reference sequence). V was trimmed by 1 base and J by 5 bases, leaving 14 bases between them. CDR3 residues: CSARAREYAETQYL. In DNA, the CDR3 is TGCAGTGCTAGAGCCAGGGAATACGCGGAGACCCAGTACCTC.

Only a few counts were recorded for this clonotype. V is TRBV12-3 or TRBV12-4 and J is TRBJ1-2; D is ambiguous. The CDR3 extends over 13 amino acids. V lost 1 base and J lost 2, with 5 bases in between. The CDR3 reads CASSLVGNYGYTF. The CDR3 DNA sequence: TGTGCCAGCAGTTTAGTTGGCAACTATGGCTACACCTTC.

The chain employs TRBV7-9 and TRBJ2-5; 7 bases agree with TRBD1. From germline, CDR1 is SEHNR and CDR2 FQNEAQ (reference sequence). CDR3 length equals 15 residues. V shed 1 base, J shed 5 bases, and the junction held 7 bases outside the gene matches. CDR3 DNA: TGTGCCAGCAGCTTAGACAGGGGTGGATTGGAGACCCAGTACTTC. Protein product: CASSLDRGGLETQYF.

This chain joins TRBV6-5 and TRBJ1-2; 8 bases map to TRBD1. CDR1 and CDR2 from the germline V gene are MNHEY and SVGAGI. The CDR3 extends over 14 amino acids. V lost 1 base and J lost 7; bases outside the gene matches: 5. The DNA for the CDR3 is TGTGCCAGCAGTTACTTCTCCGGGACAGGTGGCTACACCTTC. This encodes CASSYFSGTGGYTF.

This clonotype was observed a handful of times. The chain combines TRBV4-2 with TRBJ2-5; D is unresolved. The J call is in doubt because the DNA end fits TRBJ2-7 better. The CDR3 totals 16 residues. Per germline, CDR1 LGHNA and CDR2 YNFKEQ. Here the CDR3 DNA reads TGTGCCAGCAGCCAAGTTACCGGGTATGAAGAGGACGAGCAGTACTTC. It translates to CASSQVTGYEEDEQYF.

The rearrangement uses TRBV12-3 or TRBV12-4 and TRBJ2-7; D not resolved. V dropped 4 bases and J dropped 3 bases, with 13 bases sitting between them. This CDR3 has 14 residues. The chain's CDR3 is CASSYANRHYEQYF. The DNA of the CDR3 is TGTGCCAGCAGTTACGCGAACCGACACTACGAGCAGTACTTC.

This clonotype has a single count. The rearrangement uses TRBV7-2 and TRBJ2-5, with 9 bases matching TRBD2. The CDR3 extends over 17 amino acids. CDR1 is SGHTA, CDR2 FQGNSA, per germline. V lost 1 base, J lost 4 bases, and 10 bases stayed unmatched. This CDR3 reads CASSLEAGGRSLETQYF. CDR3 DNA: TGTGCCAGCAGCTTAGAGGCGGGGGGGCGTTCTTTAGAGACCCAGTACTTC.

Notes on this clonotype: This is likely a read error, given that the CDR3 carries no conserved phenylalanine or tryptophan at its end. The chain joins TRBV29-1 to TRBJ2-7; D is undetermined. The CDR3 length is 11 residues. V shed 4 bases and J shed 2 bases, with 6 bases lying between them. CDR1 and CDR2 (germline): SQVTM, ANQGSEA. CDR3 sequence reads: CSVVGTYEQYL. CDR3 sequence (DNA): TGCAGCGTTGTGGGGACCTACGAGCAGTACTTA.

This clonotype was recorded once. The chain carries TRBV27 and TRBJ1-1; possibly TRBD1 for D (5 bases). There are 11 residues in the CDR3. Looked up from germline, CDR1 is MNHEY and CDR2 is SMNVEV (reference sequence). V lost 8 bases to trimming and J lost 7 bases, with 11 bases between them. The CDR3 protein is CASGGQGEAFF. CDR3 in DNA: TGTGCCAGCGGGGGTCAAGGTGAAGCTTTCTTT.

Only a few counts were recorded for this clonotype. J is TRBJ2-7 and V is TRBV20-1; weak D call: TRBD1 (5 bases). The CDR3 extends over 15 amino acids. V shed 3 bases and J shed 4 bases, with 19 bases lying between them. The germline V gene encodes CDR1 DFQATT and CDR2 SNEGSKA (reference sequence). This CDR3 reads CSARGRKGLKYEQYF. The DNA for the CDR3 is TGCAGTGCTAGGGGCCGCAAGGGGCTTAAATACGAGCAGTACTTC.

This clonotype was seen a few times. This chain connects TRBV20-1 to TRBJ2-7, with 11 nucleotides matching TRBD2. J was trimmed by 3 bases and V by 2 bases; bases with no gene match: 9. Looked up from germline, CDR1 is DFQATT and CDR2 is SNEGSKA (reference sequence). The CDR3 runs to 16 residues. CDR3 sequence (DNA): TGCAGTGCTAGACCCAGGACTAGCGGGTCTTACTACGAGCAGTACTTC. Translating gives CSARPRTSGSYYEQYF.